This is a list of T cell receptor beta chains from one sample in a study of type 1 regulatory T cells. TCRdb recomputed calls from the reads with MiXCR, one row per CDR3 protein. The table has about 18,000 distinct CDR3 sequences, more than 8.5% seen once. The sample comprised CD4+ T cells, either the whole sample or a sorted fraction (not recorded which). The receptors stem from a human donor in good health. CDR3s include the opening cysteine and the closing phenylalanine or tryptophan.

v_call	j_call	cdr3_length	cdr3_aa
TRBV7-9	TRBJ2-7	13	CASSLAGAPEQYF
TRBV12-3/TRBV12-4	TRBJ2-3	14	CASKLLASTDTQYF
TRBV20-1	TRBJ2-5	14	CSARVRDYQETQYF
TRBV12-3/TRBV12-4	TRBJ2-7	13	CASSWGLAYEQYF
TRBV18	TRBJ2-2	16	CASSPDARSGTGELFF
TRBV20-1	TRBJ2-3	14	CSARRREGADTQYF
TRBV7-2	TRBJ1-1	12	CASSLEALGAFF
TRBV5-1	TRBJ2-7	13	CASSLGTRREQYF
TRBV5-1	TRBJ2-7	13	CASSLGGVLEQYF
TRBV6-5	TRBJ2-5	11	CASRRLETQYF
TRBV7-3	TRBJ2-5	13	CASSPKLEGAQYF
TRBV9	TRBJ2-2	16	CASTGTSGSPTGELFF
TRBV7-2	TRBJ2-3	15	CASSLGQGHTDTQYF
TRBV7-3	TRBJ2-5	15	CASSPTGLQQETQYF
TRBV19	TRBJ2-1	15	CASKWGATSQTEQFF
TRBV5-1	TRBJ1-5	14	CASSLEGSNQPQHF
TRBV18	TRBJ1-2	14	CASSPSGRQGGYTF
TRBV7-9	TRBJ2-1	12	CASSPRYNEQFF
TRBV15	TRBJ1-1	16	CATSSAAQIMNTEAFF
TRBV4-3	TRBJ1-1	14	CASSQQGGETEAFF
TRBV11-1	TRBJ2-1	14	CASSLRGAGDEQFF
TRBV7-3	TRBJ2-3	14	CASSTGGSTDTQYF
TRBV6-2/TRBV6-3	TRBJ1-5	18	CASSFFRGQMYSNQPQHF
TRBV27	TRBJ2-7	15	CASSYRLETTYEQYF
TRBV29-1	TRBJ2-3	18	CSVRGKASGSWGTDTQYF
TRBV30	TRBJ1-2	12	CAWGTGVYGYTF
TRBV2	TRBJ2-1	14	CASSELPTSREQFF
TRBV5-6	TRBJ1-1	14	CASRLQGSNTEAFF
TRBV20-1	TRBJ2-1	14	CSPIASSSYNEQFF
TRBV12-3/TRBV12-4	TRBJ1-2	13	CASSSQGRGGYTF
TRBV20-1	TRBJ1-2	17	CSADITGTGGSRGGYTF
TRBV7-9	TRBJ2-1	15	CASSRQGVENNEQFF
TRBV5-1	TRBJ2-7	12	CASSLTAGEQYF
TRBV20-1	TRBJ1-2	15	CSARSGQGMGNGYTF
TRBV27	TRBJ1-5	14	CASKAGQGNQPQHF
TRBV5-1	TRBJ2-2	15	CASSLSGINTGELFF
TRBV7-2	TRBJ2-2	13	CASSSNPTAGLFF
TRBV29-1	TRBJ2-1	14	CSVSGLAGSNEQFF
TRBV18	TRBJ2-1	15	CASSPLSGSYNEQFF
TRBV20-1	TRBJ2-5	11	CSAEAQETQYF
TRBV25-1	TRBJ1-1	14	CASSAPTVGTEAFF
TRBV28	TRBJ2-7	14	CASSSGGAIYEQYF
TRBV7-9	TRBJ2-7	15	CASSHSGGSSYEQYF
TRBV6-5	TRBJ2-2	16	CASSGSGSGNTGELFF
TRBV7-8	TRBJ1-5	17	CASSSLGGGARRQPQHF
TRBV25-1	TRBJ2-3	16	CASSEFSGRAIDTQYF
TRBV20-1	TRBJ2-7	13	CSPGGQGKAEQYF
TRBV7-2	TRBJ1-5	14	CASSSQGANQPQHF
TRBV20-1	TRBJ1-1	13	CSARISGGREAFF
TRBV28	TRBJ2-5	15	CASSLGQGAQETQYF